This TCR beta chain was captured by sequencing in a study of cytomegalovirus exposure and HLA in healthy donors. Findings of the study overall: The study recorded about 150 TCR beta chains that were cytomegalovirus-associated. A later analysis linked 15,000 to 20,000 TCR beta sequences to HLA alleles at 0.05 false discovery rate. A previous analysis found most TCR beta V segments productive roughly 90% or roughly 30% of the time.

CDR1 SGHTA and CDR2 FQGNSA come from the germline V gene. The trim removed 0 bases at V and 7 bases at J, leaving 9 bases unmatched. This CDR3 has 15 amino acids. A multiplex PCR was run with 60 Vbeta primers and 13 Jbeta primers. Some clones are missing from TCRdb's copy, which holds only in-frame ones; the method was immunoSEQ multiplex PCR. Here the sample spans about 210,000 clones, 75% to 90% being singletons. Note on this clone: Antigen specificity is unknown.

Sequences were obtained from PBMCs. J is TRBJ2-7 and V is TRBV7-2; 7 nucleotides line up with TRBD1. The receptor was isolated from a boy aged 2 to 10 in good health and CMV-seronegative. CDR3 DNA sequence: TGTGCCAGCAGCTTAGCTACGGCAGGGGGTTATGAGCAGTACTTC. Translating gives CASSLATAGGYEQYF.